The rows below give T cell receptor beta chains drawn from one sample of a study of shared clonotypes between healthy human individuals. Repertoires were generated with immunoSEQ multiplex PCR, while TCRdb's copy carries only in-frame clones and drops some. This sample yields roughly 2,500,000 clones, of which 80% to 95% are seen a single time; 0.36% belongs to the top ten. Sequenced sample: naive CD4+ T cells from PBMCs. All receptors come from a man in his late teens or twenties in good health. Some clones in this sample may be carry-over from other donors' samples. Both conserved end residues are part of each CDR3. The D gene is left open where the match is weak. A row's size may be missing; if present it is once, few, many or a size class.

D	size	J	V	CDR3	DNA
-	-	TRBJ1-2	TRBV12-2	CASRSSRDRGLCAYGYTF	TGTGCAAGTCGCTCTAGCCGGGACAGGGGGCTTTGTGCCTATGGCTACACCTTC
-	-	TRBJ1-2	TRBV5-6	CASSLKGSRPNYGYTF	TGTGCCAGCAGCTTGAAGGGGTCACGGCCTAACTATGGCTACACCTTC
TRBD1	-	TRBJ1-2	TRBV20-1	CSAATGSGYTF	TGCAGTGCGGCGACAGGGTCCGGCTACACCTTC
-	-	TRBJ2-7	TRBV21-1	CASSFLRGSGNVNDRSYEQYF	TGTGCCAGCAGCTTCCTCCGGGGAAGCGGGAACGTTAACGACCGATCCTACGAGCAGTACTTC
TRBD2	-	TRBJ2-1	TRBV7-9	CASSRSLAGEKRGEFF	TGTGCCAGCAGTCGATCGCTAGCGGGGGAGAAGAGGGGTGAGTTCTTC
-	once	TRBJ2-3	TRBV19	CASSLDRDILPDTQYF	TGTGCCAGTAGTCTCGACCGGGACATACTCCCAGATACGCAGTATTTT
-	-	TRBJ2-2	TRBV14	CASSVSPRALAGELFF	TGTGCCAGCAGCGTTTCCCCCCGCGCCTTGGCCGGGGAGCTGTTTTTT
-	-	TRBJ1-1	TRBV11-3	CASSQNGGGEAFF	TGTGCCAGCAGCCAAAACGGGGGCGGTGAAGCTTTCTTT
-	once	TRBJ2-7	TRBV4-1	CASSQGVRSSYEQYF	TGCGCCAGCAGCCAAGGTGTCAGGAGCTCCTACGAGCAGTACTTC
-	-	TRBJ1-2	TRBV7-2	CASSLVRGRPDGYTF	TGTGCCAGCAGCTTAGTGAGGGGTCGCCCCGATGGCTACACCTTC
-	-	TRBJ2-7	TRBV21-1	CASRRDRVDEQYF	TGTGCCAGCAGAAGGGACAGGGTGGACGAGCAGTACTTC
-	-	TRBJ2-7	TRBV27	CASSFLAESYEQYF	-
-	-	TRBJ2-7	TRBV21-1	CASSKVVEGRDSYEQYF	TGTGCCAGCAGCAAAGTTGTCGAGGGACGTGACTCCTACGAGCAGTACTTC
-	-	TRBJ2-2	TRBV11-3	CASSLGHGELFF	TGTGCCAGCAGCTTGGGCCACGGGGAGCTGTTTTTT
-	-	TRBJ1-1	TRBV5-6	CASSFARDTEAFF	TGTGCCAGCAGCTTTGCCCGGGACACTGAAGCTTTCTTT
-	-	TRBJ1-1	TRBV10-2	CASSELGPGTEAFF	TGCGCCAGCAGTGAATTGGGCCCCGGCACTGAAGCTTTCTTT
-	-	TRBJ1-2	TRBV7-2	CASSSSPPGNGYTF	TGTGCCAGCAGCTCTAGCCCCCCAGGAAATGGCTACACCTTC